This T cell receptor beta chain was retrieved from a study of identical twins. Each CDR3 protein gets one entry after TCRdb re-called the 5' RACE reads with MiXCR. The repertoire consists of about 690,000 distinct CDR3 sequences, with approximately 6% occurring once and the leading ten covering roughly 1.6%. Germline V gene lookup returns CDR1 ENHRY and CDR2 SYGVKD. CDR3 size: 14 residues. V was cut by 2 bases and J by 1 base, with 9 bases left in between. This rearrangement joins TRBV10-3 to TRBJ2-7; the D is unclear. This sequence was found in a young man in good health. Sequences were obtained from naive T cells sorted from blood. The CDR3, as DNA: TGTGCCATCAGTGAGAGGCAGGAATCCTACGAGCAGTACTTC. Amino acids: CAISERQESYEQYF.